The 26 T cell receptor beta chains below all came from one sample that was sequenced in a study of T cell repertoires in cytomegalovirus infection. TCRdb re-called the reads through MiXCR, storing one row per CDR3 protein. The table lists 400,000 or so distinct CDR3 sequences, roughly 18% of them singletons. The sample consisted of PBMCs. The source is a human donor in good health (CMV status not recorded). Some clones in this sample may be carry-over from other donors' samples.

The chain joins TRBV29-1 to TRBJ1-6, with D perhaps TRBD1 (5 bases). Germline V gives CDR1 SQVTM, CDR2 ANQGSEA. With 6 bases removed from V and 10 bases from J, the gap between germline ends came to 16 bases. CDR3 length equals 13 residues. The CDR3 protein is CSVREQGESPLHF. CDR3 nucleotide sequence: TGCAGCGTCAGAGAGCAGGGAGAGTCACCCCTCCACTTT.

This clonotype was detected only a few times. V usage is TRBV30 and J usage is TRBJ2-1, with unresolved D. Germline lookup yields CDR1 GTSNPN and CDR2 SVGIG (reference sequence). V shed 4 bases and J shed 2 bases, with 6 bases lying between them. The CDR3 spans 12 residues. Written as DNA, the CDR3 is TGTGCCTGGAATAGAGCCTACAATGAGCAGTTCTTC. Translated: CAWNRAYNEQFF.

This clonotype was seen at least ten times. V usage is TRBV7-2 and J usage is TRBJ1-5, with D perhaps TRBD1 (6 bases). In germline, CDR1 is SGHTA, CDR2 FQGNSA. The CDR3 contains 13 residues. V gave up 5 bases and J gave up 7 bases, with 12 bases separating them. In DNA, the CDR3 is TGTGCCAGCAGCATCCACAGGGCCCAGCCCCAGCATTTT. This encodes CASSIHRAQPQHF.

The sample holds a few counts of this clonotype. The chain joins TRBV20-1 to TRBJ2-3; D call uncertain. CDR1 and CDR2 from the germline V gene are DFQATT and SNEGSKA (reference sequence). The CDR3 is made up of 14 amino acids. V gave up 3 bases and J gave up 0 bases, with 10 bases separating them. CDR3 region: CSASSKGSTDTQYF. The CDR3 DNA sequence: TGCAGTGCTAGCTCAAAGGGAAGCACAGATACGCAGTATTTT.

The gene calls are TRBV20-1 and TRBJ2-7; 7 nucleotides match TRBD1. With V trimmed by 3 bases and J by 3 bases, 5 bases remained unmatched. The CDR3 extends over 13 amino acids. The V gene's germline CDR1 is DFQATT and CDR2 SNEGSKA (reference sequence). CDR3 nucleotide sequence: TGCAGTGCTAGCTACAGGGGTGGCTACGAGCAGTACTTC. The encoded protein is CSASYRGGYEQYF.

The chain employs TRBV7-4 and TRBJ2-1; 12 nucleotides agree with TRBD2. CDR3 length: 18 residues. Germline values: CDR1 SGHVT, CDR2 SQSDAQ. Losses at the gene ends were 5 bases for V and 1 base for J; bases not matched to a gene: 9. DNA of the CDR3: TGTGCCAGCAGCAAAGAGACTAGCGGGAGTGTATCCTACAATGAGCAGTTCTTC. Translation gives CASSKETSGSVSYNEQFF.

This clonotype was seen a handful of times. The CDR3 reads CATSESRNYGYTF. CDR3 bases: TGTGCCACCAGCGAGAGCCGTAACTATGGCTACACCTTC. This sequence joins TRBV15 and TRBJ1-2; D gene uncertain. Germline loops: CDR1 LNHNV, CDR2 YYDKDF (reference sequence). Trimming removed 5 bases at V and 1 base at J, with 8 bases between. This CDR3 is 13 amino acids long.

This clonotype has ten or more counts. The chain links TRBV6-2 or TRBV6-3 to TRBJ2-2, with D unclear. The CDR3 loop spans 16 amino acids. Trimming stripped 5 bases from V and 5 bases from J, with 18 bases between. The germline V gene has CDR1 MNHEY and CDR2 SVGEGT. The CDR3 DNA follows: TGTGCCAGCAGTCCACGGATCACCCGAAAAACCGGGGAGCTGTTTTTT. This codes for CASSPRITRKTGELFF.

There are a few counts of this clonotype. The genes are TRBV7-8 and TRBJ1-5; tentatively, D is TRBD1 (5 bases). Germline CDR1 is SGHVS and CDR2 is FQNEAQ. V was trimmed by 5 bases and J by 4 bases, leaving 18 bases between them. The CDR3 consists of 16 residues. CDR3 sequence: CASSPLGGTLNQPQHF. The CDR3 DNA is TGTGCCAGCAGCCCTCTAGGAGGGACCCTTAATCAGCCCCAGCATTTT.

The gene calls are TRBV2 and TRBJ2-1; 7 positions match TRBD1. The CDR3 is 16 residues long. Germline values: CDR1 SNHLY, CDR2 FYNNEI. The J segment lost 4 bases and the V segment lost 5 bases, leaving 11 bases of the junction unmatched. The CDR3 coding sequence is TGTGCCAGCAGTCCTCAACAGGACAGGCCGTACAATGAGCAGTTCTTC. The encoded protein is CASSPQQDRPYNEQFF.

This clonotype came up a few times. This CDR3 is CASSLSGGYYEQYF. CDR3 DNA sequence: TGTGCCAGCAGCTTAAGCGGAGGGTACTACGAGCAGTACTTC. The chain employs TRBV11-3 and TRBJ2-7; the D gene is possibly TRBD2 (6 bases). In germline, CDR1 is SGHNT, CDR2 YENEEA. The V end lost 2 bases, the J end lost 3 bases, and 11 bases lay between the germline ends. The CDR3 is 14 residues long.

Many counts were recorded for this clonotype. The V and J genes are TRBV6-2 or TRBV6-3 and TRBJ2-5; 7 bases are shared with TRBD1. The CDR3 has 15 amino acids. Germline CDR1 is MNHEY and CDR2 is SVGEGT. Trimming took 10 bases from V and 2 from J; bases not matched to a gene: 13. CDR3: CATLTRQGSQETQYF. The DNA for the CDR3 is TGTGCCACTTTAACTCGACAGGGCTCGCAAGAGACCCAGTACTTC.

This clonotype was observed at least ten times. The chain couples TRBV7-9 to TRBJ1-1; no reliable D call. Germline assignment: CDR1 SEHNR and CDR2 FQNEAQ (reference sequence). CDR3 length: 11 amino acids. V was shortened by 8 bases and J by 1 base, with 5 bases between the two germline ends. DNA for the CDR3: TGTGCCAGCGGGGAGAACACTGAAGCTTTCTTT. Protein: CASGENTEAFF.

This clonotype occurred a few times. The chain recombines TRBV18 with TRBJ1-2; no reliable D call. Between the trimmed V and J ends, which lost 0 bases and 6 bases, there was a span of 5 bases. There are 12 residues in the CDR3. Germline loops: CDR1 KGHSH, CDR2 LQKENI. CDR3 nucleotide sequence: TGTGCCAGCTCACCACCCCAGAATGGCTACACCTTC. This encodes CASSPPQNGYTF.

This clonotype has a count of ten or more. The CDR3 protein is CASSHPGARRTNNEQFF. CDR3 bases: TGTGCCAGCAGCCACCCGGGCGCTAGGAGAACAAACAATGAGCAGTTCTTC. The V call is TRBV11-2, the J call TRBJ2-1, with D unresolved. From germline, CDR1 is SGHAT and CDR2 FQNNGV. The CDR3 extends over 17 amino acids. The germline V and J ends were trimmed by 5 bases and 5 bases, with 22 bases remaining between them.

V usage is TRBV20-1 and J usage is TRBJ2-1; 8 positions match TRBD2. J was trimmed by 7 bases and V by 0 bases; bases with no gene match: 8. Germline V gene data show CDR1 as DFQATT and CDR2 as SNEGSKA (reference sequence). CDR3 length equals 15 residues. In DNA, the CDR3 is TGCAGTGCTAGAGATGACCAGCGGGGGTATAATGAGCAGTTCTTC. Translation: CSARDDQRGYNEQFF.

Many counts were recorded for this clonotype. The rearrangement joins TRBV7-9 to TRBJ2-7, with D perhaps given as TRBD1 or TRBD2 (5 bases each). The CDR3 length is 14 residues. Germline CDR1 is SEHNR and CDR2 is FQNEAQ (reference sequence). The germline V and J ends were trimmed by 5 bases and 4 bases, with 15 bases remaining between them. The CDR3 nucleotides read TGTGCCAGCAGCCCCCCTAGCAGGGCTTACGAGCAGTACTTC. Translation: CASSPPSRAYEQYF.

This clonotype showed up many times. The V and J genes are TRBV11-2 and TRBJ2-1, with 12 nucleotides matching TRBD1. Per the germline V gene, CDR1 is SGHAT and CDR2 is FQNNGV. V was pared by 1 base and J by 8 bases, with 6 bases of the junction left unmatched. The CDR3 length is 16 residues. As DNA, the CDR3 is TGTGCCAGCAGCTTAGCCGGGACAGGGGGCTGGGATGAGCAGTTCTTC. The encoded protein is CASSLAGTGGWDEQFF.

The chain employs TRBV6-5 and TRBJ1-1; 7 bases map to TRBD1. There are 13 residues in the CDR3. Trimming at V came to 6 bases and at J to 4 bases, leaving 5 bases not matched to a gene. Germline V gives CDR1 MNHEY, CDR2 SVGAGI. CDR3 loop: CASSHRGVTEAFF. The DNA for the CDR3 is TGTGCCAGCAGCCACAGGGGAGTCACTGAAGCTTTCTTT.

This clonotype has only a few counts. V gene TRBV7-2 combines with J gene TRBJ2-3; D is undetermined. Trimming removed 6 bases from V and 8 bases from J, with 15 bases in between. Germline V gene data show CDR1 as SGHTA and CDR2 as FQGNSA. The CDR3 length is 13 residues. CDR3 in DNA: TGTGCCAGCAGGACCCTACGGCTCGGTACGCAGTATTTT. It translates to CASRTLRLGTQYF.

This clonotype was picked up a small number of times. CDR3 in DNA: TGTGCCAGCAGTTTACCGGGGCCCCTGAGGAATGAGCAGTTCTTC. Its translation: CASSLPGPLRNEQFF. This rearrangement joins TRBV12-3 or TRBV12-4 to TRBJ2-1; D might be TRBD1 or TRBD2, each matching 5 bases. This CDR3 comprises 15 residues. Trimming left V 2 bases short and J 7 bases short, with 15 bases between.

The chain carries TRBV5-6 and TRBJ1-5; D call uncertain. The ends were cut back, 5 bases at V and 5 bases at J, with 5 bases in the middle. Germline CDR1 is SGHDT and CDR2 is YYEEEE. The CDR3 totals 11 residues. The CDR3 DNA reads TGTGCCAGCAGTAAGGATCAGCCCCAGCATTTT. It translates to CASSKDQPQHF.

This clonotype was observed many times. The chain employs TRBV7-2 and TRBJ1-2, with 8 bases lining up with TRBD1. The V segment lost 5 bases and the J segment 6 bases; nucleotides outside the gene matches: 8. The CDR3 is 14 amino acids. Germline assignment: CDR1 SGHTA and CDR2 FQGNSA. CDR3 in amino acids: CASSKMQGADGYTF. The CDR3 nucleotides are TGTGCCAGCAGCAAAATGCAGGGGGCGGATGGCTACACCTTC. Supplemented by reference TRBV7-2 and TRBJ1-2, the full variable domain reads GAGVSQSPSNKVTEKGKDVELRCDPISGHTALYWYRQSLGQGLEFLIYFQGNSAPDKSGLPSDRFSAERTGGSVSTLTIQRTQQEDSAVYLCASSKMQGADGYTFGSGTRLTVV.

This clonotype was recorded at least ten times. The rearrangement links TRBV7-8 to TRBJ1-2, with D possibly TRBD1 on 5 matching bases. Trimming shortened V by 3 bases and J by 8 bases, and 19 bases separated the two germline ends. Germline V gene lookup returns CDR1 SGHVS and CDR2 FQNEAQ. CDR3 length equals 15 residues. The CDR3 DNA reads as TGTGCCAGCAGCTTTTCACGGGGGAACTATGAAGGCTACACCTTC. Protein sequence: CASSFSRGNYEGYTF.

The CDR3 nucleotides read TGTGCCAGCAAGACCAGGACAGATACGCAGTATTTT. Translated: CASKTRTDTQYF. J is TRBJ2-3 and V is TRBV6-2 or TRBV6-3; D unclear. Trimming removed 7 bases at V and 3 bases at J, with 8 bases between. The CDR3 has 12 amino acids. Germline CDR1 is MNHEY and CDR2 is SVGEGT.

This clonotype was seen only a few times. The rearrangement uses TRBV7-8 and TRBJ2-6; 7 bases map to TRBD1. V shed 2 bases and J 2 bases; nucleotides not matched to a gene: 6. The CDR3 has 17 amino acids. The germline V gene encodes CDR1 SGHVS and CDR2 FQNEAQ. CDR3 in DNA: TGTGCCAGCAGCTTAATGGGAACAGGGGCTGGGGCCAACGTCCTGACTTTC. Translated, it gives CASSLMGTGAGANVLTF.